These 13 T cell receptor beta chains were all obtained from the same sample, sequenced in a study of blood T cells in healthy people across ages. Together with a sample-barcoded 5' primer, a J-beta primer mix was included in a second PCR lasting about 7 to 11 cycles. TCRdb reprocessed the 5' RACE reads with MiXCR, giving one entry per CDR3 protein. The table includes 1.4 million or so distinct CDR3 sequences, 35% to 45% detected once. Specimen: blood. The receptors were sampled from a woman between 18 and 30 years old in good health.

This clonotype showed up many times. The chain combines TRBV5-6 with TRBJ2-4; TRBD1 agrees at 9 bases. This CDR3 comprises 15 residues. V shed 4 bases, J shed 8 bases, and the junction held 10 bases outside the gene matches. Germline V gene lookup returns CDR1 SGHDT and CDR2 YYEEEE. The CDR3 DNA reads TGTGCCAGCAGCCGCCCGGACAGGGGATCTGACATTCAGTACTTC. Translated, it gives CASSRPDRGSDIQYF.

This clonotype was picked up many times. V is TRBV5-1 and J is TRBJ2-1; D unclear. V was trimmed by 4 bases and J by 9 bases, leaving 14 bases between them. The CDR3 runs to 13 residues. Germline V gene data show CDR1 as SGHRS and CDR2 as YFSETQ. CDR3 sequence reads: CASSQGSTGEQFF. CDR3 coding DNA: TGCGCCAGCAGCCAAGGTTCGACGGGTGAGCAGTTCTTC.

This chain connects TRBV20-1 to TRBJ2-2; D is perhaps TRBD2 (5 bases). Trimming shortened V by 2 bases and J by 5 bases, and 12 bases separated the two germline ends. Germline V gives CDR1 DFQATT, CDR2 SNEGSKA (reference sequence). This CDR3 comprises 14 residues. The CDR3 DNA follows: TGCAGTGCTAGATATGCGGGTGGGACCGGGGAGCTGTTTTTT. This gives the protein CSARYAGGTGELFF.

V gene TRBV12-3 or TRBV12-4 combines with J gene TRBJ1-2; D uncertain. The CDR3 consists of 13 residues. Between the trimmed V and J ends, which lost 2 bases and 8 bases, there was a span of 12 bases. The chain's CDR3 is CASSLSGNRGYTF. The CDR3 coding sequence is TGTGCCAGCAGTTTAAGCGGGAACCGCGGCTACACCTTC.

Only one count was recorded for this clonotype. The rearrangement links TRBV20-1 to TRBJ2-1; TRBD1 aligns across 12 bases. The CDR3 length is 14 residues. Germline lookup yields CDR1 DFQATT and CDR2 SNEGSKA (reference sequence). V trimming: 5 bases; J trimming: 13 bases; junction bases outside the gene matches: 12. The CDR3 is CSAPGQGASETQFF. The CDR3, as DNA: TGCAGTGCTCCGGGACAGGGGGCTTCAGAGACCCAGTTCTTC.

The genes are TRBV6-5 and TRBJ1-5; D possibly corresponds to TRBD1 (6 bases). The germline CDR1 and CDR2 sequences are MNHEY and SVGAGI. CDR3 length: 15 residues. Trimming took off 4 bases at V and 6 bases at J, with 16 bases between the two ends. CDR3 protein: CASSWTGDKTQPQHF. The CDR3 DNA is TGTGCCAGCAGTTGGACGGGGGACAAGACTCAGCCCCAGCATTTT.

A remark on this clonotype: The germline gene is not matched at one end of the junction; a read error may be the cause. The chain is built from TRBV5-6 and TRBJ2-3; D remains unclear. Germline V CDR1 and CDR2: SGHDT, YYEEEE. This CDR3 contains 14 residues. The CDR3 region has the DNA TGTGTCAGCAGCACGGGTCCACAAGTGGTGGCGCAGTATTTT. Residues: CVSSTGPQVVAQYF.

This clonotype has just a few counts. The chain recombines TRBV2 with TRBJ2-3; D is possibly TRBD2 (5 bases). V was pared by 3 bases and J by 6 bases, with 10 bases between. The CDR3 length is 13 residues. Germline CDR1 SNHLY, CDR2 FYNNEI. The CDR3 reads CASSDTRSDTQYF. CDR3 nucleotide sequence: TGTGCCAGCAGTGACACTAGATCGGATACGCAGTATTTT.

The J gene is TRBJ2-5, the V gene TRBV25-1; tentative D call: TRBD2 (6 bases). Trimming took 3 bases from V and 11 from J, leaving 10 bases between them. The CDR3 totals 11 residues. The germline V gene encodes CDR1 MGHDK and CDR2 SYGVNS. The CDR3 here is CASSEGGSQYF. CDR3 coding DNA: TGTGCCAGCAGTGAGGGAGGTAGTCAGTACTTC.

This clonotype was counted a few times. The chain couples TRBV15 to TRBJ2-3, with 10 nucleotides matching TRBD1. The CDR3 extends over 16 amino acids. Trimming cost V 2 bases and J 2 bases; bases outside gene matches: 4. The germline V gene has CDR1 LNHNV and CDR2 YYDKDF (reference sequence). The CDR3 loop reads CATSRKTGGITDTQYF. The DNA of the CDR3 is TGTGCCACCAGCAGAAAGACAGGGGGCATCACAGATACGCAGTATTTT.

This chain uses TRBV15 with TRBJ1-1; D possibly corresponds to TRBD1 (6 bases). From germline, CDR1 is LNHNV and CDR2 YYDKDF (reference sequence). V was cut by 3 bases and J by 0 bases, with 20 bases left in between. The CDR3 extends over 18 amino acids. CDR3 residues: CATSRILYGGAVNTEAFF. As DNA, the CDR3 is TGTGCCACCAGCAGGATACTCTACGGGGGCGCGGTGAACACTGAAGCTTTCTTT.

The chain is built from TRBV20-1 and TRBJ2-5; 7 bases agree with TRBD2. V lost 3 bases and J lost 4; bases outside the gene matches: 8. CDR3 length: 14 residues. The V gene's germline CDR1 is DFQATT and CDR2 SNEGSKA (reference sequence). In DNA, the CDR3 is TGCAGTGCTAGGAACGGGAGGAAAGGAGAGACCCAGTACTTC. Residues: CSARNGRKGETQYF.

V and J are TRBV7-2 and TRBJ2-5; D remains ambiguous. From germline, CDR1 is SGHTA and CDR2 FQGNSA. V gave up 6 bases and J gave up 1 base, with 9 bases separating them. The CDR3 sequence is 13 residues long. The CDR3 loop is CASRDRTQETQYF. Written as DNA, the CDR3 is TGTGCCAGCAGAGACCGGACCCAAGAGACCCAGTACTTC.